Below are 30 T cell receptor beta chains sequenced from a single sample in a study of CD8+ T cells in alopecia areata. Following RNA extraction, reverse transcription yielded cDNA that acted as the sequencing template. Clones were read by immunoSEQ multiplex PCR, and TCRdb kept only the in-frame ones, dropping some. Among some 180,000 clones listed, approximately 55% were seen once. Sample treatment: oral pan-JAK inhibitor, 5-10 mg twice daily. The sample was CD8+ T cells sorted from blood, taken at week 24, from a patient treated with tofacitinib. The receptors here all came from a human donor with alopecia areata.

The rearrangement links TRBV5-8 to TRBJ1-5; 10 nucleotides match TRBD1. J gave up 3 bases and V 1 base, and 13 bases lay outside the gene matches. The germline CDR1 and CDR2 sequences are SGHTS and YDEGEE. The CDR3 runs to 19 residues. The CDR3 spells CASSLPTSGQGVSNQPQHF. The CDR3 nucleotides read TGTGCCAGCAGCTTGCCCACCTCAGGACAGGGGGTATCCAATCAGCCCCAGCATTTT.

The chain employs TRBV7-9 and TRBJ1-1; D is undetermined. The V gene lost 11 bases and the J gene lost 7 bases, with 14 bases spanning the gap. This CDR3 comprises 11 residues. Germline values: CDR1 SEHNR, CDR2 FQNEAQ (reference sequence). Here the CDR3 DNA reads TGTGCCTCCATGGAGGGCCTTGAAGCTTTCTTT. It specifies CASMEGLEAFF.

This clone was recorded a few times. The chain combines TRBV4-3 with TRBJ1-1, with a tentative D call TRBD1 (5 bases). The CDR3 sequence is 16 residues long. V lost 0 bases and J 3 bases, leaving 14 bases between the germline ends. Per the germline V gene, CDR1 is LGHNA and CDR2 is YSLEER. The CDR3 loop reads CASSQEGFGADTEAFF. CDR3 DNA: TGCGCCAGCAGCCAAGAGGGGTTCGGGGCGGACACTGAAGCTTTCTTT.

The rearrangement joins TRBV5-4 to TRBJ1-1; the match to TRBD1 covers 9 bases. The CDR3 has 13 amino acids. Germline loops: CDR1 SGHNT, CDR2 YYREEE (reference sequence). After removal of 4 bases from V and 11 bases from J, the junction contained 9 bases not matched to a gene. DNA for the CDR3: TGTGCCAGCAGCGGAACAGGGGGCGTGAGGGCTTTCTTT. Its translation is CASSGTGGVRAFF. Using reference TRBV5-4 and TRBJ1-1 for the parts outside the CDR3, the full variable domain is ETGVTQSPTHLIKTRGQQVTLRCSSQSGHNTVSWYQQALGQGPQFIFQYYREEENGRGNFPPRFSGLQFPNYSSELNVNALELDDSALYLCASSGTGGVRAFFGQGTRLTVV.

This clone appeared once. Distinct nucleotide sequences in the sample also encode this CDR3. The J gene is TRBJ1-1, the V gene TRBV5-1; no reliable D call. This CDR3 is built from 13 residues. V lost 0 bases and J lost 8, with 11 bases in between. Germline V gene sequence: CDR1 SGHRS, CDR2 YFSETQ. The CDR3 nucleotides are TGCGCCAGCAGCTTGGCGGGAGACTTGGAAGCTTTCTTT. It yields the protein CASSLAGDLEAFF.

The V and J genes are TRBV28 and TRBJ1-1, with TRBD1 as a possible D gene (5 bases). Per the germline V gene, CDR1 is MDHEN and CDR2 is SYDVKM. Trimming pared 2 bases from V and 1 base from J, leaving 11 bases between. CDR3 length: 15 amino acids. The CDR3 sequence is CASSLERGGNTEAFF. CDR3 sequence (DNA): TGTGCCAGCAGTTTAGAGCGGGGCGGGAACACTGAAGCTTTCTTT.

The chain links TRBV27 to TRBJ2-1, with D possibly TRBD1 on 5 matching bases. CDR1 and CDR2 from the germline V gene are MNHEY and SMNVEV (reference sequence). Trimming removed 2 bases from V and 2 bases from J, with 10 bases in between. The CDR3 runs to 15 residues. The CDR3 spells CASSLSTGAYNEQFF. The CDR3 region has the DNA TGTGCCAGCAGTTTAAGTACAGGTGCCTACAATGAGCAGTTCTTC.

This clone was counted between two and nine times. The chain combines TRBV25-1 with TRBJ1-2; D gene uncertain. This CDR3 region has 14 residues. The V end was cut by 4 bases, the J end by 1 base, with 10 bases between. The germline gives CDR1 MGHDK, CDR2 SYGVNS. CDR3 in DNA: TGTGCCAGCAGTGCAGCCAGCCTTAACTATGGCTACACCTTC. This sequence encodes CASSAASLNYGYTF.

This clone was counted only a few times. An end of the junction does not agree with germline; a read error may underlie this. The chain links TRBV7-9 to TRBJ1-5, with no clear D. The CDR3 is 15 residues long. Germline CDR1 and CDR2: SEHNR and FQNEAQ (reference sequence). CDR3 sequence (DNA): TGCGCCAGCAGCCAAGATCGGGGTAGCAATCAGCCCCAGCATTTT. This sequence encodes CASSQDRGSNQPQHF.

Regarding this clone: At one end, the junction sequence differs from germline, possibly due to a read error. CDR3 sequence reads: CAGRGRDYEQYF. The CDR3 DNA sequence: TGTGCCGGCAGGGGGCGAGACTACGAGCAGTACTTC. The chain recombines TRBV7-9 with TRBJ2-7; 8 bases fit TRBD1. Germline CDR1 reads SEHNR; CDR2 reads FQNEAQ (reference sequence). There are 12 residues in the CDR3.

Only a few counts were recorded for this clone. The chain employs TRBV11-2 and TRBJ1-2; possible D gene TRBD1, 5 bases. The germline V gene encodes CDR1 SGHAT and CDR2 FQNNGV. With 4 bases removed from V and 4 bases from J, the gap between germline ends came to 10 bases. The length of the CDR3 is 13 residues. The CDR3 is CASSSGRVYGYTF. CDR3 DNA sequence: TGTGCCAGCAGCTCGGGACGGGTCTATGGCTACACCTTC.

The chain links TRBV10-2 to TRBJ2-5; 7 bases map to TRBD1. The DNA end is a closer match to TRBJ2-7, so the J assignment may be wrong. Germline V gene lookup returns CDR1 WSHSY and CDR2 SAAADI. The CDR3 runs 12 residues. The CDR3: CASSDTGAEQYF. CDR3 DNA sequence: TGCGCCAGCAGTGATACAGGGGCCGAGCAGTACTTC.

CDR3 DNA sequence: TGTGCCAGCAGTGACGGAAATCAGCCCCAGCATTTT. Its translation is CASSDGNQPQHF. This chain connects TRBV2 to TRBJ1-5, with D unresolved. The CDR3 is 12 amino acids. Germline assignment: CDR1 SNHLY and CDR2 FYNNEI. Trimming cost V 3 bases and J 4 bases, with 4 bases left between them.

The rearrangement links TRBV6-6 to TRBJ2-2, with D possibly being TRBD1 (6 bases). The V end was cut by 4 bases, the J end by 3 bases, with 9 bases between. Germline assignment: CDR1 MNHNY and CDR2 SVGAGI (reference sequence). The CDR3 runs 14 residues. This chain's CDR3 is CASSWGLDTGELFF. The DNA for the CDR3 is TGTGCCAGCAGTTGGGGGCTGGACACCGGGGAGCTGTTTTTT.

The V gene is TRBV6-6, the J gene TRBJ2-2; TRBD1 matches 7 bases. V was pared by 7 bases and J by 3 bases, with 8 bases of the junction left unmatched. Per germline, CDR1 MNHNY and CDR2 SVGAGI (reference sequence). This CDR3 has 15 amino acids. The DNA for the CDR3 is TGTGCCAGCACTCCCAAGGGGGCCCACACCGGGGAGCTGTTTTTT. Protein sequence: CASTPKGAHTGELFF.

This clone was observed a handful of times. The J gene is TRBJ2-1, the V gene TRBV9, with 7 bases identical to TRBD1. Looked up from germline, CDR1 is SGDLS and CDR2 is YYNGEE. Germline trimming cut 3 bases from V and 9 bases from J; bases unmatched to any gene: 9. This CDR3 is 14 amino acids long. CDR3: CASSGRDSSFEQFF. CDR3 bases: TGTGCCAGCAGCGGCCGGGACAGTTCCTTTGAGCAGTTCTTC.

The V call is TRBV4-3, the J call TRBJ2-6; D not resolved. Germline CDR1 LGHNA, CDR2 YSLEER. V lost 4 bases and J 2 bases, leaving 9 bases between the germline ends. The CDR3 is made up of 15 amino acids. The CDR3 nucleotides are TGCGCCAGCAGCCCGACGGTTACTGGGGCCAACGTCCTGACTTTC. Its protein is CASSPTVTGANVLTF.

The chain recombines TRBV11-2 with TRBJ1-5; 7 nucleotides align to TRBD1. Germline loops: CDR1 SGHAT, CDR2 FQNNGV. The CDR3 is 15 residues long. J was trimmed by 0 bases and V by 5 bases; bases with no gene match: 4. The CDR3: CASSPAGGSNQPQHF. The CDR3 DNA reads TGTGCCAGCAGCCCCGCAGGGGGTAGCAATCAGCCCCAGCATTTT. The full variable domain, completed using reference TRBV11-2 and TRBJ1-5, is EAGVAQSPRYKIIEKRQSVAFWCNPISGHATLYWYQQILGQGPKLLIQFQNNGVVDDSQLPKDRFSAERLKGVDSTLKIQPAKLEDSAVYLCASSPAGGSNQPQHFGDGTRLSIL.

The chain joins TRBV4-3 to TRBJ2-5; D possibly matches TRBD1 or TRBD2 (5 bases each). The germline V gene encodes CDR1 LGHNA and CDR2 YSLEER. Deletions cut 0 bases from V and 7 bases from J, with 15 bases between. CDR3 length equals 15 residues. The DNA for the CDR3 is TGCGCCAGCAGCCAAGAACGGGAAAGAGGGACGACCCAGTACTTC. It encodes CASSQERERGTTQYF.

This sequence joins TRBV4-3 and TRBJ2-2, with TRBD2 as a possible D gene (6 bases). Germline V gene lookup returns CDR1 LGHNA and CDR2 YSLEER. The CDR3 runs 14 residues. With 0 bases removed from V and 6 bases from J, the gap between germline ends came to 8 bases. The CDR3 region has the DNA TGCGCCAGCAGCCAAGAGGAGGGCCCCGGGGAGCTGTTTTTT. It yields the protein CASSQEEGPGELFF.

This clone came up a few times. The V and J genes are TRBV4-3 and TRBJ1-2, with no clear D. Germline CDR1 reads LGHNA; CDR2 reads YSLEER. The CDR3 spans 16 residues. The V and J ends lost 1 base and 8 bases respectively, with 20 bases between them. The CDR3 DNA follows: TGCGCCAGCAGCCAAGTGTTTCCGGGCGGTTCGGGCGGCTACACCTTC. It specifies CASSQVFPGGSGGYTF.

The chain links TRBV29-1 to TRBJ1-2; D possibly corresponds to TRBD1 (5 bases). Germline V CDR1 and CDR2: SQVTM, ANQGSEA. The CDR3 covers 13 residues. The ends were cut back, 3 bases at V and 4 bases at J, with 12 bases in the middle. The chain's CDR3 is CSVEGGSGYGYTF. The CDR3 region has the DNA TGCAGCGTTGAGGGGGGGAGCGGCTATGGCTACACCTTC.

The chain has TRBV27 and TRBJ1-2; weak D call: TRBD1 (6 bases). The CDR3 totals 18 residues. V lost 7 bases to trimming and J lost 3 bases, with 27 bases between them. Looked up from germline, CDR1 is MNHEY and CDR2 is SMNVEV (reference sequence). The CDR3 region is CASTPRGSGTQSDYGYTF. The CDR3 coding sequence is TGTGCCAGCACGCCTAGGGGGTCCGGGACGCAAAGCGACTATGGCTACACCTTC.

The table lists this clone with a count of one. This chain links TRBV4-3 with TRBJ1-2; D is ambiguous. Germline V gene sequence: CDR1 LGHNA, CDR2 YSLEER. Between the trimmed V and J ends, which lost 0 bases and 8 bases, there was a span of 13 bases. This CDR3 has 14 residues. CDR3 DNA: TGCGCCAGCAGCCAAGATACCCGGCCTGGGGGCTACACCTTC. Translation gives CASSQDTRPGGYTF.

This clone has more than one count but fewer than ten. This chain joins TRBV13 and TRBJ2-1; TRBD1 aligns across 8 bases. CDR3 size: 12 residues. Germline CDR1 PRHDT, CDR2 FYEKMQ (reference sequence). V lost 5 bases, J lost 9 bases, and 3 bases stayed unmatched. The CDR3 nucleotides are TGTGCCAGCAGCCAGGGGGCTGGTGAGCAGTTCTTC. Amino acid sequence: CASSQGAGEQFF. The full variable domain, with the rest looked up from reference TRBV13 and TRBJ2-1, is AAGVIQSPRHLIKEKRETATLKCYPIPRHDTVYWYQQGPGQDPQFLISFYEKMQSDKGSIPDRFSAQQFSDYHSELNMSSLELGDSALYFCASSQGAGEQFFGPGTRLTVL.

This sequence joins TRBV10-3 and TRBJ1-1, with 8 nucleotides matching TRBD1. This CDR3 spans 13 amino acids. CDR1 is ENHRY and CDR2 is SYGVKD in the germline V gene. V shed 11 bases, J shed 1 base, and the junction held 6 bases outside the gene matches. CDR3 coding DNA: TGTGCCTCGACGGACAGGGCGAACACTGAAGCTTTCTTT. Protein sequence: CASTDRANTEAFF.

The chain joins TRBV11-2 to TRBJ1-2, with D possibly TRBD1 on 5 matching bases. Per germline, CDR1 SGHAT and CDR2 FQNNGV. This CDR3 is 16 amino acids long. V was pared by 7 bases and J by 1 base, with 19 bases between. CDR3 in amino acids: CASTDYDKGINYGYTF. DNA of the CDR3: TGTGCCAGCACCGACTATGACAAGGGGATTAACTATGGCTACACCTTC.

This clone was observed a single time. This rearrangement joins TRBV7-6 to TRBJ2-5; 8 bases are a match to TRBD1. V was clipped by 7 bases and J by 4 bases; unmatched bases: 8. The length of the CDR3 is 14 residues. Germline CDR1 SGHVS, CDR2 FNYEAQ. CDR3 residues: CASTQDRETETQYF. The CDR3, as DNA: TGTGCCAGCACCCAGGACAGGGAAACAGAGACCCAGTACTTC.

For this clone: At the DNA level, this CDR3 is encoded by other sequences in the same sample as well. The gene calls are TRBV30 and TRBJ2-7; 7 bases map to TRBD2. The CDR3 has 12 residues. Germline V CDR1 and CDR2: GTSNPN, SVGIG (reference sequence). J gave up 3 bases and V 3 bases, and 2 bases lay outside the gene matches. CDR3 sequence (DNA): TGTGCCTGGAGCCCGGGGGGCTACGAGCAGTACTTC. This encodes CAWSPGGYEQYF. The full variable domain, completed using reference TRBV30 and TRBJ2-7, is SQTIHQWPATLVQPVGSPLSLECTVEGTSNPNLYWYRQAAGRGLQLLFYSVGIGQISSEVPQNLSASRPQDRQFILSSKKLLLSDSGFYLCAWSPGGYEQYFGPGTRLTVT.

CDR3 DNA sequence: TGCGCCAGCAGCGACAACCGGGACAGGGGCTCTGGGGCCAACGTCCTGACTTTC. This gives the protein CASSDNRDRGSGANVLTF. The chain couples TRBV5-1 to TRBJ2-6, with 10 bases aligning to TRBD1. This CDR3 is 18 amino acids long. In germline, CDR1 is SGHRS, CDR2 YFSETQ. V gave up 4 bases and J gave up 0 bases; unmatched junction bases: 7. The whole variable domain, filled in from reference TRBV5-1 and TRBJ2-6, reads KAGVTQTPRYLIKTRGQQVTLSCSPISGHRSVSWYQQTPGQGLQFLFEYFSETQRNKGNFPGRFSGRQFSNSRSEMNVSTLELGDSALYLCASSDNRDRGSGANVLTFGAGSRLTVL.